This is a list of T cell receptor beta chains from one sample in a study of cytomegalovirus exposure and HLA in healthy donors. Produced via immunoSEQ multiplex PCR; TCRdb's table is partial and in-frame only. Here the sample spans about 240,000 clones, about 86% being singletons. Material: PBMCs. Receptor source: a woman in her 30s in good health and CMV-seropositive. The CDR3 runs from the conserved cysteine through the conserved F or W. The D gene is left open where the match is weak. Rows may omit the clone size; those that give it use once, few, many or a size class.

size,V,D,J,DNA,CDR3
NA,TRBV19,TRBD2,TRBJ2-1,TGTGCCAGTAGTAGGACTAGCGGGAGCTCCTACAATGAGCAGTTCTTC,CASSRTSGSSYNEQFF
NA,TRBV4-1,TRBD2,TRBJ2-7,TGCGCCAGCAGCCAAGTAAGCCTAGCGGGAGAGGACGAGCAGTACTTC,CASSQVSLAGEDEQYF
NA,TRBV27,NA,TRBJ2-3,TGTGCCAGCAGTCGCGCATTCTCTAGCACAGATACGCAGTATTTT,CASSRAFSSTDTQYF
NA,TRBV5-1,TRBD1,TRBJ1-1,TGCGCCAGCAGCTTGGACGGGACAGGGGTAGCTTTCTTT,CASSLDGTGVAFF
few,TRBV7-3,TRBD2,TRBJ2-7,TGTGCCAGCAGCTTAGCGGGAGGCTCCTACGAGCAGTACTTC,CASSLAGGSYEQYF
NA,TRBV10-3,NA,TRBJ2-5,TGTGCCATCAGGCTGGAGGCCCAAGAGACCCAGTACTTC,CAIRLEAQETQYF
few,TRBV10-3,NA,TRBJ2-5,TGTGCCACCGCCGGCCAGGGAGAGACCCAGTACTTC,CATAGQGETQYF
NA,TRBV2,TRBD1,TRBJ2-2,TGTGCCAGCCGACAGGGGGAAGGGACCGGGGAGCTGTTTTTT,CASRQGEGTGELFF
NA,TRBV5-1,TRBD1,TRBJ2-7,TGCGCCAGCAGCTTCGGGACAGGGTTCGACGAGCAGTACTTC,CASSFGTGFDEQYF
NA,TRBV7-3,TRBD2,TRBJ2-3,TGTGCCAGCAGCATCTATAGCGGGAGAACAGATACGCAGTATTTT,CASSIYSGRTDTQYF